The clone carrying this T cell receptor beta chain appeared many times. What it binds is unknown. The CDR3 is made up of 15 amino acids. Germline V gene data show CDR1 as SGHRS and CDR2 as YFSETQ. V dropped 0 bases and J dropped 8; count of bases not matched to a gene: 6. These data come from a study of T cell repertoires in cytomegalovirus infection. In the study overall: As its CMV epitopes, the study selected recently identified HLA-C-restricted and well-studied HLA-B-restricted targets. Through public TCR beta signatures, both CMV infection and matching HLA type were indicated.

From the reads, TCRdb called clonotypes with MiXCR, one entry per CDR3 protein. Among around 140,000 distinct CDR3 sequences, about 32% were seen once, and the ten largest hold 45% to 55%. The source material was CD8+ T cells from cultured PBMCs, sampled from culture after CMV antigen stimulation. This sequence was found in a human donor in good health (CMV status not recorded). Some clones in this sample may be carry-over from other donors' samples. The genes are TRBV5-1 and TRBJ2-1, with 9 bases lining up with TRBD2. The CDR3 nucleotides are TGCGCCAGCAGCTTGGGGCTAGCGGGGTTAGATGAGCAGTTCTTC. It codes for CASSLGLAGLDEQFF.